This T cell receptor (beta chain) came from a study of T cells in tuberculosis (dated by TCRdb to 2016 to 2018). For the wider study: In the study, CD1B tetramers and high-throughput TCR immunosequencing were combined to characterize T cells specific for the mycobacterial lipid antigen glucose monomycolate (GMM). With under twelve people per group, a South African clinical cohort compared IGRA-negative adolescents, IGRA-positive adolescents with latent tuberculosis, and adults with active tuberculosis. What the study reported, not specific to this receptor: Clinical samples were selected based on which cryopreserved specimens were available, and the active tuberculosis cases were adults whereas the controls were adolescents. Smaller NN-distances were partly driven by shorter CDR3-alpha lengths in active tuberculosis patients, and statistical significance was not reached for the TCR-beta difference. A classifier using the diverse GMM-specific repertoire reached approximately 84% accuracy (AUROC 0.85 to 0.9), compared with around 68% accuracy using GEM motif frequencies. Compared with IGRA-negative controls, TCR-alpha repertoires from active tuberculosis had smaller mean NN-distances to GMM-specific TCRs, which suggests clonal expansion of these TCRs.

At study entry, a tuberculin skin test and the QuantiFERON-TB GOLD In-Tube IGRA were used to screen adolescents for latent tuberculosis infection. Immunosequencing was performed on unsorted cryopreserved PBMC and covered approximately 110,000 T cells per clinical donor on average. Eleven high schools in the Worcester region of the Western Cape, South Africa, served as enrollment sites for adolescents aged 12 to 18 years. Around 10 M. tuberculosis-infected adolescents and roughly 10 uninfected adolescents were selected, with the two groups matched for age and sex. Adolescent PBMC were isolated from freshly drawn heparinized blood by density centrifugation and cryopreserved. Comment on this clone: Its binding antigen is unknown. No base quality information exists; no much larger clone differs at one position.

The immunoSEQ multiplex PCR assay was used to generate TCR libraries, with TCR-beta and/or TCR-alpha/delta assays applied to each sample. The amplified TCR libraries were sequenced using the Illumina high-throughput platform. The authors' pipeline ran thus. Clustering and dimensionality reduction were performed using pairwise TCRdist distances among GMM-specific receptors from ex vivo sorted or in vitro expanded T cells. Each clinical repertoire was scored by mean NN-distance, the average TCRdist to the nearest 10% of tetramer-positive reference sequences. GEM TCR motif frequency was calculated as the fraction of unique TCRs that matched known GEM sequences in V/J usage and CDR3 length. Active tuberculosis was classified by linear discriminant analysis with leave-one-out cross-validation, implemented in scikit-learn. Entries here come from immuneACCESS through TCRdb and include only in-frame sequences with V and J called. Some clones fail to appear in such tables; in the studies checked, an unresolved V gene covers under half of the shortfall, and the cause of the remainder is unknown. The V and J calls and clone size are taken from that table; D and trimming were inferred from the DNA. The sample includes under 40,000 clones, with over 90% observed a single time. The top ten constitute roughly 7% of the sample.

CDR1 and CDR2 are drawn from the germline V gene: MGHDK, SYGVNS. The V and J ends are trimmed by 4 bases and 5 bases, leaving 14 bases between them. The CDR3 runs 15 residues from the cysteine to the phenylalanine. Only CDR3 DNA is held: 45 bases, read in frame from base 1. The origin of this receptor is a donor aged 5-35 years with latent tuberculosis or without tuberculosis infection. The chain joins TRBV25-1 to TRBJ1-4, with a weak D call of TRBD1 (5 bases match). Sample: PBMCs. DNA sequence: TGTGCCAGCAGTGTCGGGGGGGGAGCAAATGAAAAACTGTTTTTT. The resulting protein is CASSVGGGANEKLFF.